Listed here are 2 T cell receptor beta chains from one sample, sequenced in a study of OX40 agonist ivuxolimab in advanced cancers. Repertoires were generated with immunoSEQ multiplex PCR, while TCRdb's copy carries only in-frame clones and drops some. The sample yields more than 15,000 clones, around 80% seen once. Sequencing used CD4+ or CD8+ T cells sorted from blood, obtained in a trial of the OX40 agonist ivuxolimab. The receptor source for this set is an adult with an advanced solid tumor such as melanoma, head and neck, liver or kidney cancer.

The chain has TRBV11-2 and TRBJ2-7, with D perhaps given as TRBD1 or TRBD2 (5 bases each). Trimming removed 3 bases at V and 12 bases at J, with 15 bases between. The CDR3 has 12 amino acids. Germline CDR1 and CDR2: SGHAT and FQNNGV. CDR3 region: CASSLAGTDWYF. CDR3 sequence (DNA): TGTGCCAGCAGCTTGGCCGGGACGGATTGGTACTTC. Complete variable domain (other parts from reference TRBV11-2 and TRBJ2-7): EAGVAQSPRYKIIEKRQSVAFWCNPISGHATLYWYQQILGQGPKLLIQFQNNGVVDDSQLPKDRFSAERLKGVDSTLKIQPAKLEDSAVYLCASSLAGTDWYFGPGTRLTVT.

This clone has just a few counts. The CDR3 DNA follows: TGTGCCAGCAGCTTGCTATCTAGCGGGAGTCGCGAGCAGTACTTC. It yields the protein CASSLLSSGSREQYF. This rearrangement joins TRBV5-6 to TRBJ2-7; 10 nucleotides align to TRBD2. This CDR3 is 15 amino acids long. Germline values: CDR1 SGHDT, CDR2 YYEEEE. The V gene end was trimmed by 1 base and the J gene end by 6 bases; junction bases not matched to a gene: 7.